This is a list of T cell receptor beta chains from one sample in a study of blood T cell repertoires in COVID-19. The assay was immunoSEQ multiplex PCR, and TCRdb's table has in-frame clones only and misses some. The data hold nearly 80,000 clones, with around 90% observed a single time. Source material: peripheral blood. The receptors here all came from a woman older than 75 with active or convalescent COVID-19. CDR3s include the opening cysteine and the closing phenylalanine or tryptophan. Each record gives: CDR3 length, D gene, clone size, J gene, V gene, CDR3 protein, CDR3 DNA. The D gene is left open where the match is weak. A clone size is listed for some rows: how often the clone was seen (once, few, many), or a class if it is expanded.

CDR3 length: 13; D gene: .; clone size: few; J gene: TRBJ2-5; V gene: TRBV2; CDR3 protein: CASSYQGPETQYF; CDR3 DNA: TGTGCCAGCAGTTATCAGGGGCCCGAGACCCAGTACTTC
CDR3 length: 15; D gene: .; clone size: .; J gene: TRBJ2-1; V gene: TRBV7-3; CDR3 protein: CASSLMSGGSGEQFF; CDR3 DNA: TGTGCCAGCAGCTTAATGTCGGGGGGCTCTGGTGAGCAGTTCTTC
CDR3 length: 14; D gene: TRBD1; clone size: .; J gene: TRBJ2-5; V gene: TRBV27; CDR3 protein: CASSLSFTGGTQYF; CDR3 DNA: TGTGCCAGCAGTTTATCTTTTACAGGGGGGACCCAGTACTTC
CDR3 length: 14; D gene: .; clone size: .; J gene: TRBJ2-4; V gene: TRBV5-1; CDR3 protein: CASSSQVAKNIQYF; CDR3 DNA: TGCGCCAGCAGCTCACAGGTGGCCAAAAACATTCAGTACTTC
CDR3 length: 14; D gene: TRBD1; clone size: .; J gene: TRBJ2-7; V gene: TRBV5-1; CDR3 protein: CASSFGQGTYEQYF; CDR3 DNA: TGCGCCAGCAGCTTCGGACAGGGAACCTACGAGCAGTACTTC
CDR3 length: 18; D gene: .; clone size: .; J gene: TRBJ2-5; V gene: TRBV5-1; CDR3 protein: CASSSGGGQGYLGETQYF; CDR3 DNA: TGCGCCAGCAGCTCCGGGGGGGGACAGGGATATTTAGGAGAGACCCAGTACTTC
CDR3 length: 16; D gene: .; clone size: .; J gene: TRBJ2-2; V gene: TRBV15; CDR3 protein: CATSCDREVNTGELFF; CDR3 DNA: TGTGCCACCAGCTGTGACAGGGAGGTGAACACCGGGGAGCTGTTTTTT
CDR3 length: 14; D gene: .; clone size: .; J gene: TRBJ2-5; V gene: TRBV6-6; CDR3 protein: CASSYLLSGETQYF; CDR3 DNA: TGTGCCAGCAGTTACTTATTGTCCGGAGAGACCCAGTACTTC
CDR3 length: 16; D gene: .; clone size: .; J gene: TRBJ2-6; V gene: TRBV5-1; CDR3 protein: CASTPGAGSGANVLTF; CDR3 DNA: TGCGCCAGCACCCCCGGTGCGGGCTCTGGGGCCAACGTCCTGACTTTC
CDR3 length: 15; D gene: TRBD1; clone size: .; J gene: TRBJ2-3; V gene: TRBV15; CDR3 protein: CATSKGTASTDTQYF; CDR3 DNA: TGTGCCACCAGCAAAGGGACAGCTAGCACAGATACGCAGTATTTT
CDR3 length: 15; D gene: TRBD1; clone size: .; J gene: TRBJ1-5; V gene: TRBV19; CDR3 protein: CATGDRGLANQPQHF; CDR3 DNA: TGTGCCACCGGGGACAGGGGGCTAGCTAATCAGCCCCAGCATTTT
CDR3 length: 17; D gene: TRBD1; clone size: .; J gene: TRBJ1-5; V gene: TRBV2; CDR3 protein: CASSPRQGSEGRQPQHF; CDR3 DNA: TGTGCCAGCAGCCCCAGACAGGGCTCGGAGGGGAGGCAGCCCCAGCATTTT
CDR3 length: 15; D gene: .; clone size: .; J gene: TRBJ2-1; V gene: TRBV11-3; CDR3 protein: CASSEVGSSYNEQFF; CDR3 DNA: TGTGCCAGCAGCGAAGTCGGGAGCTCCTACAATGAGCAGTTCTTC
CDR3 length: 16; D gene: TRBD2; clone size: .; J gene: TRBJ2-3; V gene: TRBV9; CDR3 protein: CASSVDSGGWTDTQYF; CDR3 DNA: TGTGCCAGCAGCGTAGACAGCGGGGGGTGGACAGATACGCAGTATTTT
CDR3 length: 18; D gene: TRBD1; clone size: .; J gene: TRBJ2-1; V gene: TRBV10-1; CDR3 protein: CASSESRYRDRESNEQFF; CDR3 DNA: TGCGCCAGCAGTGAGTCCAGGTACCGGGACAGGGAGAGCAATGAGCAGTTCTTC
CDR3 length: 14; D gene: .; clone size: .; J gene: TRBJ2-7; V gene: TRBV28; CDR3 protein: CASSFAQESYEQYF; CDR3 DNA: TGTGCCAGCAGTTTTGCACAGGAGTCCTACGAGCAGTACTTC
CDR3 length: 15; D gene: .; clone size: .; J gene: TRBJ1-3; V gene: TRBV6-5; CDR3 protein: CASSYRGTSGNTIYF; CDR3 DNA: TGTGCCAGCAGTTACCGGGGAACCTCTGGAAACACCATATATTTT
CDR3 length: 15; D gene: TRBD2; clone size: .; J gene: TRBJ2-7; V gene: TRBV29-1; CDR3 protein: CSVELTSGFSYEQYF; CDR3 DNA: TGCAGCGTTGAGCTGACTAGCGGGTTTTCCTACGAGCAGTACTTC
CDR3 length: 16; D gene: .; clone size: .; J gene: TRBJ2-1; V gene: TRBV7-2; CDR3 protein: CASSLEAATRGNEQFF; CDR3 DNA: TGTGCCAGCAGCTTAGAGGCAGCCACCCGAGGGAATGAGCAGTTCTTC
CDR3 length: 14; D gene: .; clone size: .; J gene: TRBJ2-2; V gene: TRBV2; CDR3 protein: CASRLLRNTGELFF; CDR3 DNA: TGTGCCAGCAGACTACTACGGAACACCGGGGAGCTGTTTTTT
CDR3 length: 15; D gene: .; clone size: .; J gene: TRBJ1-6; V gene: TRBV7-2; CDR3 protein: CASSLFGGWNSPLHF; CDR3 DNA: TGTGCCAGCAGCCTCTTTGGGGGGTGGAATTCACCCCTCCACTTT
CDR3 length: 12; D gene: .; clone size: .; J gene: TRBJ2-7; V gene: TRBV7-9; CDR3 protein: CASGQGSYEQYF; CDR3 DNA: TGTGCCAGCGGCCAGGGATCCTACGAGCAGTACTTC
CDR3 length: 13; D gene: .; clone size: .; J gene: TRBJ1-6; V gene: TRBV6-5; CDR3 protein: CASRKEGMSPLHF; CDR3 DNA: TGTGCCAGCAGGAAGGAGGGGATGTCACCCCTCCACTTT
CDR3 length: 14; D gene: TRBD1; clone size: .; J gene: TRBJ2-7; V gene: TRBV28; CDR3 protein: CASRGSRGLFEQYF; CDR3 DNA: TGTGCCAGCAGGGGATCCAGGGGGCTCTTCGAGCAGTACTTC
CDR3 length: 12; D gene: .; clone size: few; J gene: TRBJ2-7; V gene: TRBV7-2; CDR3 protein: CASSPKPYEQYF; CDR3 DNA: TGTGCCAGCAGCCCTAAACCTTACGAGCAGTACTTC
CDR3 length: 13; D gene: .; clone size: .; J gene: TRBJ2-7; V gene: TRBV6-5; CDR3 protein: CASSRRGDYEQYF; CDR3 DNA: TGTGCCAGCAGCCGCAGGGGGGACTACGAGCAGTACTTC
CDR3 length: 18; D gene: TRBD1; clone size: .; J gene: TRBJ2-7; V gene: TRBV19; CDR3 protein: CASSRHSARTGGAYEQYF; CDR3 DNA: TGTGCCAGTAGTAGGCATTCCGCTAGGACAGGGGGGGCCTACGAGCAGTACTTC
CDR3 length: 16; D gene: .; clone size: few; J gene: TRBJ1-3; V gene: TRBV28; CDR3 protein: CASSFLARFSGNTIYF; CDR3 DNA: TGTGCCAGCAGTTTTCTGGCCCGCTTCTCTGGAAACACCATATATTTT
CDR3 length: 11; D gene: .; clone size: .; J gene: TRBJ1-2; V gene: TRBV20-1; CDR3 protein: CSALGGYGYTF; CDR3 DNA: TGCAGTGCTCTAGGAGGCTATGGCTACACCTTC
CDR3 length: 16; D gene: TRBD2; clone size: .; J gene: TRBJ2-1; V gene: TRBV7-2; CDR3 protein: CASSYASGRASNEQFF; CDR3 DNA: TGTGCCAGCAGCTACGCTAGCGGGAGGGCCTCCAATGAGCAGTTCTTC
CDR3 length: 14; D gene: .; clone size: .; J gene: TRBJ1-1; V gene: TRBV6-6; CDR3 protein: CASSPLARGTEAFF; CDR3 DNA: TGTGCCAGCAGTCCTTTAGCCCGGGGCACTGAAGCTTTCTTT
CDR3 length: 15; D gene: TRBD1; clone size: .; J gene: TRBJ2-7; V gene: TRBV7-9; CDR3 protein: CASSNAPTGAYEQYF; CDR3 DNA: TGTGCCAGCAGCAACGCACCGACAGGGGCCTACGAGCAGTACTTC
CDR3 length: 14; D gene: .; clone size: .; J gene: TRBJ1-1; V gene: TRBV19; CDR3 protein: CASSIRGANTEAFF; CDR3 DNA: TGTGCCAGTAGTATCCGGGGGGCGAACACTGAAGCTTTCTTT
CDR3 length: 12; D gene: .; clone size: .; J gene: TRBJ2-2; V gene: TRBV2; CDR3 protein: CASHRVTGELFF; CDR3 DNA: TGTGCCAGTCACAGGGTCACCGGGGAGCTGTTTTTT
CDR3 length: 15; D gene: TRBD1; clone size: few; J gene: TRBJ2-1; V gene: TRBV28; CDR3 protein: CASRPDRVRYNEQFF; CDR3 DNA: TGTGCCAGCAGACCCGACAGGGTGCGTTACAATGAGCAGTTCTTC
CDR3 length: 14; D gene: .; clone size: .; J gene: TRBJ1-5; V gene: TRBV6-5; CDR3 protein: CASHVTFRNQPQHF; CDR3 DNA: TGTGCCAGCCACGTGACATTCAGAAATCAGCCCCAGCATTTT
CDR3 length: 18; D gene: TRBD1; clone size: .; J gene: TRBJ1-6; V gene: TRBV28; CDR3 protein: CASSIGQGTISYNSPLHF; CDR3 DNA: TGTGCCAGCAGTATCGGACAGGGAACAATCTCCTATAATTCACCCCTCCACTTT